This T cell receptor beta chain was captured in a study of Graves' ophthalmopathy and Graves' hyperthyroidism. About the study: The study drew peripheral blood at initial diagnosis, before any treatment.

This clonotype occurred many times. Its antigen is not identified. Amplification from RNA transcripts yielded the TCR beta CDR3 regions. Second-round multiplex PCR came after a first-round RT-PCR that employed HTBI primers. TCRdb used MiXCR to reprocess the multiplex PCR reads, holding one entry per CDR3 protein. The sample records some 410,000 distinct CDR3 sequences, around 21% being singletons. Broader study findings: A 13-signature model separated ophthalmopathy from stable hyperthyroidism, reaching about 90% sensitivity and 75% to 83% specificity cross-validated. Among expanded thyroid clonotypes above 0.001 frequency, most also occurred in blood.

This CDR3 is 18 amino acids long. Germline V gives CDR1 SGHAT, CDR2 FQDESV (reference sequence). Germline trimming cut 1 base from V and 0 bases from J; bases unmatched to any gene: 12. The PBMC fraction was derived from over 9 ml of fresh peripheral blood. The sequencing input was peripheral blood. This sequence originates from a woman under 30 with stable Graves' hyperthyroidism. The chain combines TRBV11-1 with TRBJ2-7; 7 bases line up with TRBD1. CDR3 bases: TGTGCCAGCAGCTTAGGAGGACACCGGGACAGCCCCTCCTACGAGCAGTACTTC. It is translated as CASSLGGHRDSPSYEQYF.